This record covers a single TCR beta chain. The target antigen is unknown. With 60 Vbeta and 13 Jbeta primers, the PCR was carried out. The data were produced by immunoSEQ multiplex PCR, yet TCRdb's version contains in-frame clones alone and is incomplete. The table shows 95,000 to 150,000 clones, with 75% to 90% occurring only once. The data stem from a study of cytomegalovirus exposure and HLA in healthy donors. Study-level results: The majority of CMV-associated TCR beta chains were reported as apparently HLA-restricted in a later analysis.

This sequence was found in a man in his thirties or forties in good health and CMV-seropositive. Source material: PBMCs.

The CDR3 loop reads CASSSGNRDTGELFF. Written as DNA, the CDR3 is TGTGCCAGCAGCTCTGGGAACAGGGACACCGGGGAGCTGTTTTTT. This chain links TRBV7-3 with TRBJ2-2, with a possible D match to TRBD1 (6 bases). V was cut by 4 bases and J by 3 bases, with 12 bases left in between. This CDR3 region has 15 residues. CDR1 SGHTA and CDR2 FQGTGA come from the germline V gene.